This TCR beta chain was obtained from a study of blood T cell repertoires in COVID-19. Study information: Sites in the United States, Italy and Spain provided acute and convalescent COVID-19 samples. PBMCs, B-cell-depleted T cells, or T cells provided the cDNA or gDNA that made up the material.

The study drew participants aged roughly 18 to 95 years from about two dozen US areas. In germline, CDR1 is MDHEN, CDR2 SYDVKM. V gave up 4 bases and J gave up 3 bases; unmatched junction bases: 3. This CDR3 has 15 amino acids. Authors' data handling: Estimated nucleated cell counts came from reference gene primer amplification. Here immunoSEQ multiplex PCR was the method, and the copy in TCRdb shows in-frame clones only, minus some. V and J calls plus clone size are reproduced from that table; the DNA served to infer D and trimming. The table has about 380,000 clones, 88% seen once. The V and J genes are TRBV28 and TRBJ1-5, with 10 positions matching TRBD1. This sequence originates from a woman between 18 and 30 years old who had recovered from COVID-19. Sequencing input: PBMCs or T cells enriched from blood (not recorded which). CDR3 loop: CASSSGQGNNQPQHF. CDR3 nucleotide sequence: TGTGCCAGCAGTTCGGGACAGGGGAACAATCAGCCCCAGCATTTT.